The next 21 T cell receptor beta chains were all read from a single sample in a study of immune cell composition in non-small cell lung cancer. Clones were read by immunoSEQ multiplex PCR, and TCRdb kept only the in-frame ones, dropping some. The sample records fewer than 3,000 clones, under 85% being singletons. The sample comprised lung tumor tissue. Receptors originate from a human donor with non-small cell lung cancer.

The sample holds one count of this clone. The chain recombines TRBV11-2 with TRBJ2-5; D not resolved. Between the trimmed V and J ends, which lost 2 bases and 2 bases, there was a span of 6 bases. This CDR3 contains 13 residues. Germline V gene sequence: CDR1 SGHAT, CDR2 FQNNGV. CDR3: CASSLWQQETQYF. The DNA of the CDR3 is TGTGCCAGCAGCTTATGGCAGCAAGAGACCCAGTACTTC.

This clone occurred a few times. One end of the junction varies from germline; a read error may be responsible. V usage is TRBV7-2 and J usage is TRBJ2-3; 13 bases are a match to TRBD2. Germline V gene sequence: CDR1 SGHTA, CDR2 FQGNSA. CDR3 length equals 16 residues. The CDR3 here is CASSLAGTSGEDPQYF. The CDR3 bases are TGTGCCAGCAGCCTCGCCGGGACTAGCGGGGAAGATCCGCAGTATTTT.

This clone has a single count. Germline and junction disagree at one end, which may indicate a read error. The sample carries other DNA sequences with the same CDR3. This chain links TRBV7-2 with TRBJ2-2; 7 bases map to TRBD1. Germline CDR1 SGHTA, CDR2 FQGNSA. This CDR3 is 16 amino acids long. The CDR3 nucleotides are TGTGCCAGCAGTCAGCTGACAGGGTCGAACACAGGGGAGCTGTTTTTT. Its translation is CASSQLTGSNTGELFF.

This clone was seen more than once but under ten times. The chain carries TRBV6-5 and TRBJ1-2; D possibly corresponds to TRBD1 (5 bases). CDR1 is MNHEY, CDR2 SVGAGI, per germline. Trimming removed 6 bases from V and 8 bases from J, with 19 bases in between. The CDR3 is made up of 14 amino acids. The CDR3 region is CASSQLGGEGGYTF. The CDR3 nucleotides read TGTGCCAGCAGCCAACTCGGGGGAGAGGGAGGCTACACCTTC.

This chain links TRBV18 with TRBJ2-1; D gene uncertain. Germline V CDR1 and CDR2: KGHSH, LQKENI. The CDR3 has 12 amino acids. The ends were cut back, 5 bases at V and 6 bases at J, with 8 bases in the middle. The CDR3, as DNA: TGTGCCAGCTCAACCCCGCGCAATGAGCAGTTCTTC. This gives the protein CASSTPRNEQFF.

The chain carries TRBV2 and TRBJ1-2, with D possibly TRBD1 on 6 matching bases. V dropped 6 bases and J dropped 6 bases, with 14 bases sitting between them. This CDR3 has 13 amino acids. Germline CDR1 SNHLY, CDR2 FYNNEI. This CDR3 is CASRIDRINGYTF. Here the CDR3 DNA reads TGTGCCAGCAGAATCGACAGGATCAATGGCTACACCTTC.

The chain uses TRBV4-2 and TRBJ2-7; D might be TRBD2 (7 bases). Germline CDR1 and CDR2: LGHNA and YNFKEQ. The CDR3 is 15 residues long. Deletions cut 0 bases from V and 2 bases from J, with 11 bases between. CDR3 residues: CASSQDGGDTYEQYF. In DNA form, the CDR3 reads TGTGCCAGCAGCCAAGATGGGGGGGACACCTACGAGCAGTACTTC.

The chain is built from TRBV14 and TRBJ2-1; 11 nucleotides line up with TRBD2. The junction had 0 bases not matched to a gene; V was cut back by 1 base and J by 4 bases. This CDR3 region has 15 residues. Germline V CDR1 and CDR2: SGHDN, FVKESK. The CDR3 DNA follows: TGTGCCAGCAGCCAAGTAGCGGGGGGGTACAATGAGCAGTTCTTC. This codes for CASSQVAGGYNEQFF. The entire variable domain, with the rest obtained from reference TRBV14 and TRBJ2-1, is as follows: EAGVTQFPSHSVIEKGQTVTLRCDPISGHDNLYWYRRVMGKEIKFLLHFVKESKQDESGMPNNRFLAERTGGTYSTLKVQPAELEDSGVYFCASSQVAGGYNEQFFGPGTRLTVL.

This chain joins TRBV5-8 and TRBJ1-2, with 7 bases lining up with TRBD1. CDR3 length: 13 amino acids. In germline, CDR1 is SGHTS, CDR2 YDEGEE. The V gene end was trimmed by 2 bases and the J gene end by 6 bases; junction bases not matched to a gene: 4. CDR3 sequence (DNA): TGTGCCAGCAGCTTTACCCAGGGGGATGGCTACACCTTC. Residues: CASSFTQGDGYTF.

The V gene is TRBV5-8, the J gene TRBJ2-7; D is uncertain. The V and J ends lost 3 bases and 6 bases respectively, with 7 bases between them. This CDR3 comprises 11 residues. CDR1 SGHTS and CDR2 YDEGEE come from the germline V gene. CDR3 coding DNA: TGTGCCAGCAGCTCCAGATTCGAGCAGTACTTC. Translating gives CASSSRFEQYF.

This clone appeared a few times. The chain combines TRBV6-5 with TRBJ2-2; TRBD1 might be the D (5 bases). The CDR3 covers 15 residues. The germline V gene has CDR1 MNHEY and CDR2 SVGAGI. V lost 6 bases, J lost 2 bases, and 13 bases lay in between. DNA for the CDR3: TGTGCCAGCAGGGGGCAGGCTATAAACACCGGGGAGCTGTTTTTT. Translating it yields CASRGQAINTGELFF.

The chain combines TRBV19 with TRBJ1-1; D is undetermined. The V end was cut by 0 bases, the J end by 4 bases, with 12 bases between. Germline V gene lookup returns CDR1 LNHDA and CDR2 SQIVND (reference sequence). This CDR3 comprises 15 residues. CDR3 loop: CASSIEVLPGTEAFF. The CDR3 coding sequence is TGTGCCAGTAGTATAGAGGTCCTCCCAGGCACTGAAGCTTTCTTT.

The CDR3 loop is CSVGDRAENQPQHF. Here the CDR3 DNA reads TGCAGCGTTGGAGACAGGGCGGAGAATCAGCCCCAGCATTTT. V gene TRBV29-1 combines with J gene TRBJ1-5; 7 nucleotides align to TRBD1. Germline CDR1 reads SQVTM; CDR2 reads ANQGSEA. After removal of 4 bases from V and 4 bases from J, the junction contained 7 bases not matched to a gene. This CDR3 has 14 amino acids.

This clone occurred once. The rearrangement joins TRBV5-1 to TRBJ2-1; 9 bases align to TRBD1. The germline CDR1 and CDR2 sequences are SGHRS and YFSETQ. The CDR3 spans 13 residues. The V and J ends lost 7 bases and 4 bases, in that order; junction bases with no gene match: 3. The DNA of the CDR3 is TGCGCCAGCCGAGGACAGGGGTACAATGAGCAGTTCTTC. Its translation: CASRGQGYNEQFF.

CDR3 sequence (DNA): TGTGCCAGTAGTATATTCCAGGGGGATGGCTACACCTTC. Its protein is CASSIFQGDGYTF. The chain is built from TRBV19 and TRBJ1-2; TRBD1 matches 7 bases. CDR3 length: 13 residues. The germline CDR1 and CDR2 sequences are LNHDA and SQIVND (reference sequence). With 2 bases clipped from V and 6 bases from J, the junction kept 3 bases outside the gene matches.

CDR3 sequence: CASSPGQVHQPQHF. The CDR3 DNA is TGTGCCAGCTCTCCAGGACAGGTCCATCAGCCCCAGCATTTT. V is TRBV18 and J is TRBJ1-5; the match to TRBD1 covers 7 bases. The V and J ends lost 6 bases and 5 bases, in that order; junction bases with no gene match: 7. Germline V gene lookup returns CDR1 KGHSH and CDR2 LQKENI. The CDR3 spans 14 residues.

This clone was seen only a few times. V gene TRBV4-2 combines with J gene TRBJ2-1, with 9 positions matching TRBD2. Germline V gives CDR1 LGHNA, CDR2 YNFKEQ. CDR3 length: 17 residues. The V segment lost 0 bases and the J segment 8 bases; nucleotides outside the gene matches: 11. CDR3 bases: TGTGCCAGCAGCCAAGATGAAAGCGGGGGGCCTCAGTATGAGCAGTTCTTC. Encoded protein: CASSQDESGGPQYEQFF.

In this sample, this clone turned up once. The chain links TRBV18 to TRBJ1-2; no clear D gene. The CDR3 is 14 residues long. Germline V gives CDR1 KGHSH, CDR2 LQKENI. V lost 2 bases and J lost 2, with 9 bases in between. The CDR3 sequence: CASSPERQNYGYTF. The DNA for the CDR3 is TGTGCCAGCTCACCAGAGCGCCAAAACTATGGCTACACCTTC. The whole variable domain, remainder taken from reference TRBV18 and TRBJ1-2, is NAGVMQNPRHLVRRRGQEARLRCSPMKGHSHVYWYRQLPEEGLKFMVYLQKENIIDESGMPKERFSAEFPKEGPSILRIQQVVRGDSAAYFCASSPERQNYGYTFGSGTRLTVV.

The V gene is TRBV2, the J gene TRBJ1-5, with D possibly matching TRBD1 (6 bases). The CDR3 extends over 15 amino acids. Trimming cost V 5 bases and J 2 bases, with 13 bases left between them. Germline CDR1 SNHLY, CDR2 FYNNEI. The CDR3 region is CASSPPPGGNQPQHF. The CDR3 DNA follows: TGTGCCAGCAGTCCTCCTCCAGGGGGCAATCAGCCCCAGCATTTT.

The chain uses TRBV28 and TRBJ2-1; D is ambiguous. Trimming cost V 6 bases and J 9 bases, with 15 bases left between them. Germline CDR1 and CDR2: MDHEN and SYDVKM. This CDR3 has 13 amino acids. CDR3 loop: CASRSPAGAEQFF. The CDR3 DNA sequence: TGTGCCAGCAGGTCCCCCGCAGGTGCTGAGCAGTTCTTC.

V and J are TRBV2 and TRBJ1-5; TRBD1 matches at 9 bases. Germline CDR1 reads SNHLY; CDR2 reads FYNNEI. V lost 8 bases to trimming and J lost 0 bases; unmatched junction nucleotides: 8. The CDR3 consists of 16 residues. CDR3 sequence: CASGGTGIDSNQPQHF. CDR3 DNA sequence: TGTGCCAGCGGAGGGACAGGGATTGATAGCAATCAGCCCCAGCATTTT.